A single sample gave rise to the 22 T cell receptor beta chains below, sequenced in a study of vaccination and CD4 T cells after COVID-19 (dated by TCRdb to between 2021 and 2024). Libraries were prepared through PCR. Sequenced using an Illumina iSeq 100. DNA from cultured CD4+ T cells underwent TCR sequencing with the Oncomine TCR Beta short-read assay at the Johns Hopkins FTIC core. TCRdb itself trimmed the public reads at Q25 with fastp, ran MiXCR and retained productive beta chains. Rows with a matching CDR3 protein are joined into one entry that keeps the most common DNA and genes. In this sample the table shows about 21,000 distinct CDR3 sequences, approximately 51% of which occur a single time. The ten largest clones capture 9% of the sample. Antigen specificity for these receptors is unknown. Sample treatment or condition, as interpreted from the label and publication: 10-day PBMC culture with coronavirus spike peptide pools or control peptides (ViraFEST assay).

Sequencing was performed on CD4+ T cells from blood, cultured in vitro. The source of these receptors is a human donor who had recovered from COVID-19.

The V and J genes are TRBV20-1 and TRBJ2-4, with D possibly being TRBD2 (5 bases). Trimming removed 3 bases from V and 3 bases from J, with 9 bases in between. The CDR3 is made up of 13 amino acids. Germline V gene sequence: CDR1 DFQATT, CDR2 SNEGSKA (reference sequence). The CDR3: CSASPAGKNIQYF. CDR3 nucleotide sequence: TGCAGTGCTAGTCCGGCGGGCAAAAACATTCAGTACTTC.

A few counts support this clonotype. V usage is TRBV9 and J usage is TRBJ2-5; TRBD1 matches 9 bases. The V segment lost 4 bases and the J segment 4 bases; nucleotides outside the gene matches: 8. Germline V gives CDR1 SGDLS, CDR2 YYNGEE. This CDR3 is 15 amino acids long. The CDR3 region is CASSPRTGAGETQYF. The CDR3 nucleotides are TGTGCCAGCAGCCCTCGGACAGGGGCGGGAGAGACCCAGTACTTC.

V gene TRBV10-3 combines with J gene TRBJ1-1; D is unclear. Germline V lookup: CDR1 ENHRY, CDR2 SYGVKD. The CDR3 runs 11 residues. The germline V and J ends were trimmed by 5 bases and 5 bases, with 6 bases remaining between them. The CDR3 reads CAISHGTEAFF. The CDR3 coding sequence is TGTGCCATCAGTCACGGGACTGAAGCTTTCTTT.

This chain uses TRBV5-4 with TRBJ1-2, with a possible D match to TRBD1 (6 bases). The CDR3 totals 15 residues. Trimming pared 4 bases from V and 11 bases from J, leaving 24 bases between. The V gene's germline CDR1 is SGHNT and CDR2 YYREEE (reference sequence). The CDR3 coding sequence is TGTGCCAGCAGCAAGAACAGGGAGTGGGGAAGAGGATACACCTTC. Protein product: CASSKNREWGRGYTF. The full variable domain, completed using reference TRBV5-4 and TRBJ1-2, is ETGVTQSPTHLIKTRGQQVTLRCSSQSGHNTVSWYQQALGQGPQFIFQYYREEENGRGNFPPRFSGLQFPNYSSELNVNALELDDSALYLCASSKNREWGRGYTFGSGTRLTVV.

In its sample, this clonotype was seen once. The CDR3 reads CASRFRTTNNEQFF. The CDR3 bases are TGTGCCAGCAGATTCCGGACAACTAACAATGAGCAGTTCTTC. The chain uses TRBV6-1 and TRBJ2-1; D is perhaps TRBD1 (5 bases). The germline gives CDR1 MNHNS, CDR2 SASEGT. The V end lost 6 bases, the J end lost 5 bases, and 14 bases lay between the germline ends. The CDR3 has 14 amino acids.

The V call is TRBV24-1, the J call TRBJ2-7; maybe TRBD1 (5 bases). The ends were cut back, 3 bases at V and 4 bases at J, with 15 bases in the middle. This CDR3 has 15 residues. Germline V CDR1 and CDR2: KGHDR, SFDVKD. The DNA for the CDR3 is TGTGCCACCAGTGATAGAAAGGGGTTGGAGTACGAGCAGTACTTC. This sequence encodes CATSDRKGLEYEQYF.

The chain employs TRBV9 and TRBJ2-1; D gene uncertain. The germline gives CDR1 SGDLS, CDR2 YYNGEE. The V end lost 2 bases, the J end lost 5 bases, and 14 bases lay between the germline ends. CDR3 size: 15 residues. CDR3 sequence reads: CASSVRADADNEQFF. CDR3 sequence (DNA): TGTGCCAGCAGCGTCCGGGCAGACGCGGACAATGAGCAGTTCTTC.

This chain joins TRBV29-1 and TRBJ1-2; D is unresolved. Germline CDR1 reads SQVTM; CDR2 reads ANQGSEA. V lost 7 bases to trimming and J lost 2 bases, with 8 bases between them. The CDR3 consists of 11 residues. CDR3 bases: TGCAGCGACGGAGGCAACTATGGCTACACCTTC. This sequence encodes CSDGGNYGYTF.

This chain joins TRBV11-2 and TRBJ2-3, with no clear D. V lost 1 base and J lost 4, with 9 bases in between. Looked up from germline, CDR1 is SGHAT and CDR2 is FQNNGV. The CDR3 runs to 14 residues. The CDR3 is CASSLAWASDTQYF. The CDR3 region has the DNA TGTGCCAGCAGCTTAGCGTGGGCCTCAGATACGCAGTATTTT.

J is TRBJ2-3 and V is TRBV2; 10 bases fit TRBD2. The CDR3 totals 15 residues. J was trimmed by 3 bases and V by 6 bases; bases with no gene match: 6. Germline lookup yields CDR1 SNHLY and CDR2 FYNNEI. DNA of the CDR3: TGTGCCAGCAGAGACCCTAGCGGGAGTACAGATACGCAGTATTTT. It translates to CASRDPSGSTDTQYF.

The V gene is TRBV6-2 or TRBV6-3, the J gene TRBJ1-1; D call uncertain. Germline V gene data show CDR1 as MNHEY and CDR2 as SVGEGT. CDR3 length: 14 residues. V dropped 2 bases and J dropped 11 bases, with 18 bases sitting between them. The CDR3 DNA follows: TGTGCCAGCAGTTACCGTCACTCGGCCGGTGAGGCTTTCTTT. This gives the protein CASSYRHSAGEAFF.

The CDR3 nucleotides read TGTGCAAGTCGCCCGCAGACCGACCTCTGGCAGCCCCAGCATTTT. This sequence encodes CASRPQTDLWQPQHF. This sequence joins TRBV12-2 and TRBJ1-5. TRBV12-2 has pseudogene status. The CDR3 length is 15 residues.

This clonotype was counted once. This sequence joins TRBV11-3 and TRBJ2-7; D perhaps matches TRBD2 (7 bases). Germline V CDR1 and CDR2: SGHNT, YENEEA. The V and J ends lost 0 bases and 0 bases respectively, with 15 bases between them. The CDR3 runs 17 residues. The CDR3 here is CASSLDPGRGGSYEQYF. CDR3 sequence (DNA): TGTGCCAGCAGCTTAGACCCGGGGAGGGGGGGCTCCTACGAGCAGTACTTC.

V is TRBV4-1 and J is TRBJ2-1; D not certain. In germline, CDR1 is MGHRA, CDR2 YSYEKL. With 7 bases removed from V and 3 bases from J, the gap between germline ends came to 4 bases. The CDR3 is made up of 11 amino acids. This CDR3 is CASTHYNEQFF. The CDR3 DNA is TGCGCCAGCACCCACTACAATGAGCAGTTCTTC.

This sequence joins TRBV28 and TRBJ1-1, with D possibly being TRBD1 (6 bases). CDR3 size: 16 residues. V shed 6 bases and J shed 7 bases, with 24 bases lying between them. Germline loops: CDR1 MDHEN, CDR2 SYDVKM. The CDR3 region is CASRKGGYAPKFEAFF. The CDR3, as DNA: TGTGCCAGCAGGAAGGGGGGCTACGCACCTAAATTTGAAGCTTTCTTT. The whole variable domain, filled in from reference TRBV28 and TRBJ1-1, reads DVKVTQSSRYLVKRTGEKVFLECVQDMDHENMFWYRQDPGLGLRLIYFSYDVKMKEKGDIPEGYSVSREKKERFSLILESASTNQTSMYLCASRKGGYAPKFEAFFGQGTRLTVV.

The sample holds a few counts of this clonotype. The gene calls are TRBV19 and TRBJ1-5; a weak D match, TRBD1 (6 bases). V was shortened by 5 bases and J by 15 bases, with 17 bases between the two germline ends. The V gene's germline CDR1 is LNHDA and CDR2 SQIVND (reference sequence). The CDR3 covers 12 residues. The CDR3 reads CASSEGRGGRHF. DNA of the CDR3: TGTGCCAGTAGTGAGGGTAGGGGGGGTAGGCATTTT.

This chain links TRBV24-1 with TRBJ1-5; the D gene is possibly TRBD1 (5 bases). Per germline, CDR1 KGHDR and CDR2 SFDVKD. Trimming removed 3 bases from V and 8 bases from J, with 13 bases in between. There are 14 residues in the CDR3. CDR3 residues: CATSDPGGSEPQHF. In nucleotides, the CDR3 is TGTGCCACCAGTGATCCTGGGGGGAGTGAGCCCCAGCATTTT.

V is TRBV20-1 and J is TRBJ1-2; TRBD1 aligns across 12 bases. V lost 0 bases to trimming and J lost 8 bases; unmatched junction nucleotides: 10. Germline CDR1 and CDR2: DFQATT and SNEGSKA (reference sequence). The length of the CDR3 is 16 residues. The CDR3 region has the DNA TGCAGTGCTAGAGAGCTCCCGGGACAGGGGGCCTGGGGCTACACCTTC. It translates to CSARELPGQGAWGYTF.

V gene TRBV6-4 combines with J gene TRBJ2-7; TRBD2 is a possible D gene (5 bases). Germline lookup yields CDR1 MRHNA and CDR2 SNTAGT. The CDR3 length is 14 residues. The V gene lost 6 bases and the J gene lost 3 bases, with 15 bases spanning the gap. The DNA of the CDR3 is TGTGCCAGCAGCCCATGGCGGGTGAGCTACGAGCAGTACTTC. Its protein is CASSPWRVSYEQYF.

The chain has TRBV2 and TRBJ1-4, with D tentatively TRBD1 (6 bases). Deletions cut 4 bases from V and 4 bases from J, with 13 bases between. Germline V gene lookup returns CDR1 SNHLY and CDR2 FYNNEI. This CDR3 contains 15 residues. The CDR3 bases are TGTGCCAGCAGTGGAGGGGGAAGGGTTAATGAAAAACTGTTTTTT. Amino acid sequence: CASSGGGRVNEKLFF.

V and J are TRBV5-1 and TRBJ1-2; the match to TRBD1 covers 12 bases. Germline assignment: CDR1 SGHRS and CDR2 YFSETQ. The CDR3 runs 18 residues. Germline trimming cut 3 bases from V and 6 bases from J; bases unmatched to any gene: 15. CDR3 loop: CASSSARGQGADGDGYTF. The CDR3 nucleotides are TGCGCCAGCAGCTCGGCGCGGGGACAGGGGGCTGATGGTGATGGCTACACCTTC.

The rearrangement joins TRBV10-2 to TRBJ1-1; D is unresolved. Trimming shortened V by 0 bases and J by 10 bases, and 12 bases separated the two germline ends. This CDR3 region has 13 residues. Germline assignment: CDR1 WSHSY and CDR2 SAAADI. CDR3 in DNA: TGCGCCAGCAGTGAGTCGAGAGTGACACGAGCTTTCTTT. It is translated as CASSESRVTRAFF.